The table lists the clone carrying this T cell receptor (beta chain) with a count of one. What it binds is unknown. Tumor tissue was taken before any definitive surgery or chemotherapy was given. The data were produced by immunoSEQ multiplex PCR, yet TCRdb's version contains in-frame clones alone and is incomplete. The sample has fewer than 4,000 clones, roughly 85% seen once. The germline CDR1 and CDR2 sequences are ENHRY and SYGVKD. This CDR3 has 15 residues. Trimming at V came to 4 bases and at J to 4 bases, leaving 5 bases not matched to a gene. The sample belongs to a study of high-grade serous ovarian cancer treatment subgroups. Study-level background: Samples averaged around 14,000 reads and roughly 7,500 unique TCR beta rearrangements. Study findings and constraints: Spatial context was lost because tumors were sequenced in bulk. Same-patient tumor repertoires overlapped at about 0.11 to 0.85; different patients barely overlapped.

The chain carries TRBV10-3 and TRBJ2-1; TRBD2 aligns across 9 bases. Input material: tumor tissue. The receptor comes from a human donor with high-grade serous ovarian cancer. CDR3 protein: CAISAGGRAYNEQFF. The CDR3 DNA is TGTGCCATCAGTGCTGGCGGGAGGGCGTACAATGAGCAGTTCTTC.